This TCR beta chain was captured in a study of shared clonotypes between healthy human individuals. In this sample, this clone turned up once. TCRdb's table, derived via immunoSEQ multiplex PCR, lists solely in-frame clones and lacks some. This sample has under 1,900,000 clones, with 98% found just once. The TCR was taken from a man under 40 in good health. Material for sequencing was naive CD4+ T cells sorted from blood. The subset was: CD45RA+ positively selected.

The CDR3 nucleotides are TGTGCCAGCAGCTTATTGGGCGGGAGCCTTAACACCGGGGAGCTGTTTTTT. Its protein is CASSLLGGSLNTGELFF. The chain links TRBV7-6 to TRBJ2-2; TRBD2 matches 7 bases. The CDR3 has 17 residues. Trimming cost V 2 bases and J 2 bases; bases outside gene matches: 8. Germline V CDR1 and CDR2: SGHVS, FNYEAQ.